This is a list of T cell receptor beta chains from one sample in a study of T cell responses to AZD1222 COVID-19 vaccine. Sequencing used immunoSEQ multiplex PCR; TCRdb keeps in-frame clones, though not all of them. The sample contains about 59,000 clones, 75% to 90% of which appear only once. Sequenced material: peripheral blood, taken 28 days after the second AZD1222 dose. Every receptor here comes from an adult who received the AZD1222 COVID-19 vaccine. CDR3s include the opening cysteine and the closing phenylalanine or tryptophan. The D gene is left open where the match is weak. Size tells how often a clone was seen (once, few, many) or the class of an expanded clone, and some rows leave it out.

d_gene,j_gene,abundance,v_gene,CDR3aa,CDR3nt
TRBD2,TRBJ2-3,-,TRBV5-1,CASSAGLAGTDTQYF,TGCGCCAGCAGCGCGGGACTAGCGGGAACAGATACGCAGTATTTT
-,TRBJ2-7,-,TRBV9,CASSVDEVGYEQYF,TGTGCCAGCAGCGTAGATGAGGTCGGATACGAGCAGTACTTC
TRBD1,TRBJ1-4,-,TRBV27,CASSSTRRGLATNEKLFF,TGTGCCAGCAGTTCAACCCGCAGGGGGCTTGCGACTAATGAAAAACTGTTTTTT
-,TRBJ2-5,-,TRBV30,CAWSPSPGGYQETQYF,TGTGCCTGGAGTCCTAGCCCGGGGGGCTACCAAGAGACCCAGTACTTC
-,TRBJ2-5,-,TRBV7-2,CASNSGHQETQYF,TGTGCCAGCAACTCAGGGCACCAAGAGACCCAGTACTTC
-,TRBJ2-3,-,TRBV27,CASSLWASTDTQYF,TGTGCCAGCAGTTTATGGGCGTCCACAGATACGCAGTATTTT
-,TRBJ1-6,-,TRBV30,CAWNPIDNSPLHF,TGTGCCTGGAACCCTATAGATAATTCACCCCTCCACTTT
TRBD2,TRBJ2-3,-,TRBV19,CASRGGLAGNPGAQYF,TGTGCCAGCCGCGGAGGGCTAGCGGGTAATCCTGGTGCGCAGTATTTT
-,TRBJ2-1,-,TRBV5-1,CASSPPGPEQFF,TGCGCCAGCAGCCCCCCGGGACCGGAGCAGTTCTTC
-,TRBJ1-1,-,TRBV27,CASQTGRTEAFF,TGTGCCAGTCAAACAGGGAGGACTGAAGCTTTCTTT
-,TRBJ2-3,-,TRBV19,CASTVRAQGRGDTQYF,TGTGCCAGTACCGTTCGGGCCCAGGGTCGGGGAGATACGCAGTATTTT
-,TRBJ2-7,-,TRBV4-1,CASSQMRLDRREQYF,TGCGCCAGCAGCCAGATGAGATTAGACAGGCGCGAGCAGTACTTC
-,TRBJ2-5,once,TRBV7-2,CASTRTGVRETQYF,TGTGCCAGCACCAGGACGGGTGTCAGAGAGACCCAGTACTTC
-,TRBJ2-1,few,TRBV9,CASSVRGTFQDEQFF,TGTGCCAGCAGCGTACGGGGCACGTTTCAGGATGAGCAGTTCTTC
TRBD2,TRBJ2-4,-,TRBV6-2/TRBV6-3,CASSHRTSGAVKNIQYF,TGTGCCAGCAGTCACCGGACTAGCGGCGCAGTTAAAAACATTCAGTACTTC
-,TRBJ1-5,-,TRBV28,CASSLYGVWSNQPQHF,TGTGCCAGCAGTTTATATGGGGTGTGGAGCAATCAGCCCCAGCATTTT
-,TRBJ1-2,-,TRBV30,CAWSRSGLANYGYTF,TGTGCCTGGAGCCGATCAGGTTTAGCTAACTATGGCTACACCTTC
-,TRBJ1-1,once,TRBV6-2/TRBV6-3,CASSTLEGQQEAFF,TGTGCCAGCAGTACCCTAGAAGGACAGCAAGAAGCTTTCTTT
-,TRBJ2-5,-,TRBV5-1,CASSLEETQYF,TGCGCCAGCAGCTTGGAGGAGACCCAGTACTTC
-,TRBJ1-6,-,TRBV5-5,CASSLAGVLNSPLHF,TGTGCCAGCAGCTTGGCCGGGGTATTGAATTCACCCCTCCACTTT
-,TRBJ1-2,-,TRBV10-1,CASSESGGYGYTF,TGCGCCAGCAGTGAGTCAGGCGGGTATGGCTACACCTTC
-,TRBJ2-1,-,TRBV12-3/TRBV12-4,CASSPRQSNEQFF,TGTGCCAGCAGTCCCCGACAGTCCAATGAGCAGTTCTTC
-,TRBJ2-5,-,TRBV20-1,CSASPPRTQETQYF,TGCAGTGCTAGTCCCCCCCGTACTCAAGAGACCCAGTACTTC
-,TRBJ2-7,-,TRBV18,CASSLHRSGAYEQYF,TGTGCCAGCTCACTCCATCGGAGCGGAGCCTACGAGCAGTACTTC
-,TRBJ2-2,-,TRBV11-2,CASSLSGSGWYTGELFF,TGTGCCAGCAGCTTATCAGGATCGGGTTGGTACACCGGGGAGCTGTTTTTT
TRBD2,TRBJ2-7,once,TRBV9,CASSEGLAGKSRIYEQYF,TGTGCCAGCAGCGAGGGACTAGCGGGAAAGTCGCGGATCTACGAGCAGTACTTC
-,TRBJ1-1,-,TRBV10-1,CASSESGATEAFF,TGCGCCAGCAGTGAGTCAGGGGCCACTGAAGCTTTCTTT
TRBD2,TRBJ2-1,-,TRBV9,CASSFSGGADEQFF,TGTGCCAGCAGCTTCAGCGGGGGGGCCGATGAGCAGTTCTTC
-,TRBJ2-3,-,TRBV13,CASSLGTSSTDTQYF,TGTGCCAGCAGCTTAGGGACCAGTAGCACAGATACGCAGTATTTT
-,TRBJ1-1,-,TRBV7-9,CASSTEYAEAFF,TGTGCCAGCAGCACAGAATATGCTGAAGCTTTCTTT
-,TRBJ1-2,-,TRBV25-1,CASSGGAFGYGYTF,TGTGCCAGCAGCGGGGGGGCTTTTGGCTATGGCTACACCTTC
TRBD1,TRBJ1-4,-,TRBV6-6,CASSRTGGTNEKLFF,TGTGCCAGCAGTAGGACAGGGGGGACTAATGAAAAACTGTTTTTT
-,TRBJ2-1,-,TRBV30,CAWSAAAVGYNEQFF,TGTGCCTGGAGTGCGGCAGCGGTAGGTTACAATGAGCAGTTCTTC
-,TRBJ1-2,-,TRBV2,CASSEGAGTNYGYTF,TGTGCCAGCAGTGAAGGCGCAGGGACCAACTATGGCTACACCTTC
-,TRBJ1-1,-,TRBV2,CASSEVRGDTEAFF,TGTGCCAGCAGTGAAGTTCGGGGGGACACTGAAGCTTTCTTT
-,TRBJ2-1,once,TRBV29-1,CSVGRPHWSSYNEQFF,TGCAGCGTTGGGCGACCTCACTGGAGCTCCTACAATGAGCAGTTCTTC
TRBD1,TRBJ1-4,-,TRBV7-2,CASSLFVGQGDEKLFF,TGTGCCAGCAGCTTATTCGTCGGACAGGGAGATGAAAAACTGTTTTTT
-,TRBJ2-3,-,TRBV2,CASNGLVGDTQYF,TGTGCCAGCAATGGCCTAGTTGGAGATACGCAGTATTTT
TRBD2,TRBJ2-1,-,TRBV7-2,CASRLGGFHDEQFF,TGTGCCAGCCGCTTGGGGGGGTTTCACGATGAGCAGTTCTTC
-,TRBJ2-1,-,TRBV9,CASSVDYGGYNEQFF,TGTGCCAGCAGCGTAGATTACGGAGGGTACAATGAGCAGTTCTTC
TRBD1,TRBJ1-6,-,TRBV19,CASSPRDRVNSPLHF,TGTGCCAGTAGTCCCCGGGACAGGGTCAATTCACCCCTCCACTTT
-,TRBJ1-6,-,TRBV5-1,CASSLDGYNSPLHF,TGCGCCAGCAGCTTGGACGGCTATAATTCACCCCTCCACTTT
-,TRBJ1-2,-,TRBV28,CASSLPQDGYTF,TGTGCCAGCAGTTTACCTCAAGACGGCTACACCTTC
TRBD1,TRBJ1-3,-,TRBV6-1,CASSGGTGGSGNTIYF,TGTGCCAGCAGTGGCGGGACAGGGGGCTCTGGAAACACCATATATTTT
TRBD2,TRBJ2-7,-,TRBV19,CASSRGGMVSEQYF,TGTGCCAGTAGTCGGGGAGGGATGGTCTCCGAGCAGTACTTC
TRBD1,TRBJ2-1,-,TRBV25-1,CASRRDRGNEQFF,TGTGCCAGCAGGAGGGACAGGGGCAATGAGCAGTTCTTC
-,TRBJ1-2,-,TRBV5-4,CASSLFRGSPYGYTF,TGTGCCAGCAGCTTGTTCAGGGGTTCCCCTTATGGCTACACCTTC
-,TRBJ1-6,-,TRBV10-3,CAISPGDSPLHF,TGTGCCATCTCGCCCGGGGACTCACCCCTCCACTTT
-,TRBJ2-1,-,TRBV7-2,CASSPDLEQFF,TGTGCCAGCAGCCCCGACCTCGAGCAGTTCTTC
-,TRBJ1-1,-,TRBV19,CASSIALTEAFF,TGTGCCAGTAGTATAGCCCTCACTGAAGCTTTCTTT